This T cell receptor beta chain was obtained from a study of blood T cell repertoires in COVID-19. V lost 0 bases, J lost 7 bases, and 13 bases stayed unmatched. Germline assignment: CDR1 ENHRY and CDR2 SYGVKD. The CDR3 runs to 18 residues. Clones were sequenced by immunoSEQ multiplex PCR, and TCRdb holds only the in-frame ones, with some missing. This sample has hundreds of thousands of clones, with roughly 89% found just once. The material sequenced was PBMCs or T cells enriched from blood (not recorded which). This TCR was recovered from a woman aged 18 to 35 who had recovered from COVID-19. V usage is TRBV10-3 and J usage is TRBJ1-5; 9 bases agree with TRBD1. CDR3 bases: TGTGCCATCAGTGAGTCAAGTTGGGGCACAGGGGGCGGACAGCCCCAGCATTTT. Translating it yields CAISESSWGTGGGQPQHF.